This T cell receptor beta chain was found in a study of blood T cell repertoires in COVID-19. Background on the study: The United States, Italy and Spain provided the acute and convalescent COVID-19 samples. Sample material is recorded as cDNA or gDNA derived from T cells, B-cell-depleted T cells, or PBMCs.

Original processing methods: Reference gene primer amplification gave nucleated cell count estimates. Data came from immunoSEQ multiplex PCR; TCRdb stores just in-frame clones and leaves some out. V and J calls and clone size are those listed in that table; D and trimming were worked out from the DNA. The sample holds about 210,000 clones, roughly four fifths seen once. Germline loops: CDR1 SNHLY, CDR2 FYNNEI. Trimming at V came to 1 base and at J to 4 bases, leaving 7 bases not matched to a gene. The length of the CDR3 is 17 residues. The sequence was collected from a woman aged 35 to 49 with acute or convalescent COVID-19. Sequencing used peripheral blood. The chain carries TRBV2 and TRBJ1-5; 10 nucleotides line up with TRBD1. The CDR3 is CASSEGVRDRGNQPQHF. CDR3 coding DNA: TGTGCCAGCAGTGAAGGGGTGAGGGACAGGGGAAATCAGCCCCAGCATTTT.